These 18 T cell receptor beta chains originate from one sample sequenced in a study of blood T cell repertoires in COVID-19. Produced via immunoSEQ multiplex PCR; TCRdb's table is partial and in-frame only. The sample shows about 260,000 clones, over 70% of them seen only once. The sample was peripheral blood. The receptors stem from a woman aged 40 to 49 who had recovered from COVID-19.

The CDR3 DNA reads as TGTGCCAGTAGTCTACCTCCCGGGACAGGCAAGAAGTACACCTTC. The encoded protein is CASSLPPGTGKKYTF. The J gene is TRBJ1-2, the V gene TRBV19, with 8 bases aligning to TRBD1. Trimming took 5 bases from V and 11 from J; bases not matched to a gene: 16. Germline CDR1 is LNHDA and CDR2 is SQIVND (reference sequence). The CDR3 covers 15 residues.

The chain links TRBV2 to TRBJ1-2; D is uncertain. V was shortened by 8 bases and J by 6 bases, with 7 bases between the two germline ends. Germline V CDR1 and CDR2: SNHLY, FYNNEI. The CDR3 has 10 amino acids. In DNA form, the CDR3 reads TGTGCCAGCGAGGGAGATGGCTACACCTTC. Translation gives CASEGDGYTF.

This chain connects TRBV10-3 to TRBJ1-3, with 7 bases that match TRBD1. The CDR3 length is 15 residues. With V trimmed by 6 bases and J by 2 bases, 7 bases remained unmatched. Germline loops: CDR1 ENHRY, CDR2 SYGVKD. The CDR3: CAISPGTAAGNTIYF. The CDR3 DNA reads as TGTGCCATCAGCCCCGGGACAGCGGCTGGAAACACCATATATTTT.

This clone has more than one count but fewer than ten. The chain carries TRBV11-2 and TRBJ2-5; D not resolved. V was cut by 1 base and J by 5 bases, with 11 bases left in between. Per the germline V gene, CDR1 is SGHAT and CDR2 is FQNNGV. This CDR3 has 14 amino acids. In nucleotides, the CDR3 is TGTGCCAGCAGCTTAGGCCTCCAACGGGAGACCCAGTACTTC. Amino acids: CASSLGLQRETQYF.

The chain joins TRBV18 to TRBJ2-1; 7 bases fit TRBD1. J gave up 2 bases and V 5 bases, and 12 bases lay outside the gene matches. The CDR3 is 17 amino acids. Germline V lookup: CDR1 KGHSH, CDR2 LQKENI. This chain's CDR3 is CASSEVSKQGPYNEQFF. For the CDR3, the DNA is TGTGCCAGCTCAGAAGTTTCGAAACAGGGGCCCTACAATGAGCAGTTCTTC. Supplemented by reference TRBV18 and TRBJ2-1, the full variable domain reads NAGVMQNPRHLVRRRGQEARLRCSPMKGHSHVYWYRQLPEEGLKFMVYLQKENIIDESGMPKERFSAEFPKEGPSILRIQQVVRGDSAAYFCASSEVSKQGPYNEQFFGPGTRLTVL.

This chain connects TRBV5-4 to TRBJ1-6; D might be TRBD1 (5 bases). Germline V gene data show CDR1 as SGHNT and CDR2 as YYREEE (reference sequence). The CDR3 loop spans 15 amino acids. The V end lost 0 bases, the J end lost 7 bases, and 11 bases lay between the germline ends. CDR3 residues: CASSLVSGMNSPLHF. The CDR3, as DNA: TGTGCCAGCAGCTTGGTCTCAGGGATGAATTCACCCCTCCACTTT.

This chain's CDR3 is CASSDPGQGGTEAFF. The DNA for the CDR3 is TGTGCCAGCAGTGATCCCGGACAGGGGGGCACTGAAGCTTTCTTT. The genes are TRBV6-1 and TRBJ1-1; 10 nucleotides agree with TRBD1. Germline CDR1 reads MNHNS; CDR2 reads SASEGT. The CDR3 runs 15 residues. J was trimmed by 4 bases and V by 3 bases; bases with no gene match: 5.

The V and J genes are TRBV7-2 and TRBJ2-4; D remains ambiguous. Per the germline V gene, CDR1 is SGHTA and CDR2 is FQGNSA. The CDR3 has 14 residues. V lost 5 bases to trimming and J lost 1 base, with 9 bases between them. The chain's CDR3 is CASSPYGAKNIQYF. As DNA, the CDR3 is TGTGCCAGCAGCCCTTACGGGGCCAAAAACATTCAGTACTTC.

The chain couples TRBV13 to TRBJ1-1; D gene ambiguous. V lost 3 bases and J 1 base, leaving 9 bases between the germline ends. Germline V gives CDR1 PRHDT, CDR2 FYEKMQ (reference sequence). This CDR3 spans 14 amino acids. CDR3 DNA sequence: TGTGCCAGCAGCTTGGTACAGCAGAACACTGAAGCTTTCTTT. Its translation is CASSLVQQNTEAFF.

The V and J genes are TRBV30 and TRBJ2-7, with D tentatively TRBD2 (5 bases). V was trimmed by 0 bases and J by 5 bases, leaving 17 bases between them. The CDR3 length is 15 residues. Per the germline V gene, CDR1 is GTSNPN and CDR2 is SVGIG (reference sequence). The CDR3 nucleotides read TGTGCCTGGAGTGTACCGGCGGCAGCGAGGGACGAGCAGTACTTC. Its protein product is CAWSVPAAARDEQYF.

The chain recombines TRBV9 with TRBJ2-5, with TRBD2 as a possible D gene (5 bases). Germline lookup yields CDR1 SGDLS and CDR2 YYNGEE. Trimming took off 1 base at V and 5 bases at J, with 15 bases between the two ends. This CDR3 contains 15 residues. This CDR3 reads CASSVRPHRGETQYF. The CDR3 DNA sequence: TGTGCCAGCAGCGTAAGGCCCCACCGAGGGGAGACCCAGTACTTC.

The chain carries TRBV2 and TRBJ1-4, with D perhaps TRBD1 (6 bases). Deletions cut 7 bases from V and 6 bases from J, with 18 bases between. Per germline, CDR1 SNHLY and CDR2 FYNNEI. This CDR3 region has 15 residues. Written as DNA, the CDR3 is TGTGCCAGCACCCAACGGAGGGGGGGAGATGAAAAACTGTTTTTT. This sequence encodes CASTQRRGGDEKLFF.

The genes are TRBV6-2 or TRBV6-3 and TRBJ2-3, with a possible D match to TRBD2 (7 bases). The CDR3 is 14 residues long. The germline V and J ends were trimmed by 5 bases and 5 bases, with 14 bases remaining between them. Germline CDR1 MNHEY, CDR2 SVGEGT. Here the CDR3 DNA reads TGTGCCAGCAGTGGGGGCGGGGGAGAAGATACGCAGTATTTT. This translates into CASSGGGGEDTQYF.

The chain couples TRBV11-2 to TRBJ2-7, with 8 nucleotides matching TRBD2. J lost 6 bases, V lost 4 bases, and 8 bases had no gene match. CDR3 length equals 14 residues. Germline assignment: CDR1 SGHAT and CDR2 FQNNGV. The CDR3 region has the DNA TGTGCCAGCAGCTCAGGCGGGGGGCCCCTCGAGCAGTACTTC. This sequence encodes CASSSGGGPLEQYF.

CDR3 region: CASSQGGGTISPLHF. The CDR3 DNA reads as TGTGCCAGCAGCCAAGGAGGGGGCACCATCTCACCCCTCCACTTT. The gene calls are TRBV3-1 (or the pseudogene TRBV3-2) and TRBJ1-6; 7 bases line up with TRBD1. The CDR3 sequence is 15 residues long. V gave up 1 base and J gave up 10 bases; unmatched junction bases: 7. Germline V gene sequence: CDR1 LGHDT, CDR2 YNNKEL (reference sequence).

This clone was observed once. This chain joins TRBV9 and TRBJ1-6, with no clear D. Trimming stripped 0 bases from V and 0 bases from J, with 10 bases between. Germline assignment: CDR1 SGDLS and CDR2 YYNGEE. The length of the CDR3 is 17 residues. The CDR3, as DNA: TGTGCCAGCAGCGTAGGAGTTGGGCGCTCCTATAATTCACCCCTCCACTTT. This gives the protein CASSVGVGRSYNSPLHF. Variable domain in full (rest from reference TRBV9 and TRBJ1-6): DSGVTQTPKHLITATGQRVTLRCSPRSGDLSVYWYQQSLDQGLQFLIQYYNGEERAKGNILERFSAQQFPDLHSELNLSSLELGDSALYFCASSVGVGRSYNSPLHFGNGTRLTVT.

V and J are TRBV18 and TRBJ2-3; D ambiguous. Germline CDR1 KGHSH, CDR2 LQKENI. The CDR3 loop spans 13 amino acids. V was clipped by 3 bases and J by 2 bases, with 6 bases between them. This CDR3 is CASSPSPTDTQYF. CDR3 DNA: TGTGCCAGCTCACCCTCCCCCACAGATACGCAGTATTTT.

This chain joins TRBV29-1 and TRBJ1-2; D not resolved. Germline V lookup: CDR1 SQVTM, CDR2 ANQGSEA. The V end was cut by 6 bases, the J end by 4 bases, with 15 bases between. The CDR3 is 13 amino acids. CDR3 bases: TGCAGCGTGGGAGGTGGATCGGGCTATGGCTACACCTTC. Translation: CSVGGGSGYGYTF.